Below, 13 T cell receptor beta chains from the same sample are listed, as sequenced in a study of OX40 agonist ivuxolimab in advanced cancers. Sequencing used immunoSEQ multiplex PCR; TCRdb keeps in-frame clones, though not all of them. This table has about 64,000 clones, 75% to 90% appearing once. Sequencing was performed on CD4+ or CD8+ T cells sorted from blood, taken in a trial of the OX40 agonist ivuxolimab. The receptors derive from an adult with an advanced solid tumor such as melanoma, head and neck, liver or kidney cancer.

V usage is TRBV7-9 and J usage is TRBJ1-2; TRBD1 is a possible D gene (6 bases). The CDR3 contains 13 residues. The germline V gene encodes CDR1 SEHNR and CDR2 FQNEAQ (reference sequence). Trimming pared 5 bases from V and 5 bases from J, leaving 12 bases between. As DNA, the CDR3 is TGTGCCAGCAGCCCGAATCAGGGGTATGGCTACACCTTC. It yields the protein CASSPNQGYGYTF.

V gene TRBV5-5 combines with J gene TRBJ1-1; D ambiguous. Germline CDR1 is SGHKS and CDR2 is YYEKEE (reference sequence). The V end was cut by 0 bases, the J end by 3 bases, with 15 bases between. The length of the CDR3 is 16 residues. As DNA, the CDR3 is TGTGCCAGCAGCTTGGCCGGGCAGGTCGGGTACACTGAAGCTTTCTTT. Amino acids: CASSLAGQVGYTEAFF.

The V call is TRBV7-9, the J call TRBJ1-2, with 9 bases matching TRBD1. V was clipped by 4 bases and J by 3 bases; unmatched bases: 6. This CDR3 spans 15 amino acids. Germline CDR1 is SEHNR and CDR2 is FQNEAQ (reference sequence). CDR3 in amino acids: CASSSTGGRDYGYTF. CDR3 in DNA: TGTGCCAGCAGCTCGACAGGGGGGCGCGACTATGGCTACACCTTC.

V gene TRBV5-1 combines with J gene TRBJ2-2, with D perhaps TRBD2 (5 bases). Trimming shortened V by 4 bases and J by 5 bases, and 9 bases separated the two germline ends. The CDR3 sequence is 13 residues long. The germline V gene encodes CDR1 SGHRS and CDR2 YFSETQ. This chain's CDR3 is CASSTGLTGELFF. As DNA, the CDR3 is TGCGCCAGCAGCACGGGGTTGACCGGGGAGCTGTTTTTT.

The chain combines TRBV5-1 with TRBJ2-7, with D possibly being TRBD1 (5 bases). Per germline, CDR1 SGHRS and CDR2 YFSETQ. V shed 4 bases and J shed 2 bases, with 7 bases lying between them. The length of the CDR3 is 12 residues. The CDR3 bases are TGCGCCAGCAGCGACAGTACCTACGAGCAGTACTTC. Protein product: CASSDSTYEQYF.

The chain links TRBV29-1 to TRBJ2-7; D call uncertain. The germline gives CDR1 SQVTM, CDR2 ANQGSEA. Deletions cut 5 bases from V and 2 bases from J, with 13 bases between. The CDR3 runs 13 residues. CDR3 region: CSVRTPGTYEQYF. Written as DNA, the CDR3 is TGCAGCGTTAGGACCCCGGGCACCTACGAGCAGTACTTC.

The chain has TRBV6-6 and TRBJ2-7, with 13 bases that match TRBD2. V dropped 0 bases and J dropped 7; count of bases not matched to a gene: 3. The germline CDR1 and CDR2 sequences are MNHNY and SVGAGI (reference sequence). The CDR3 covers 15 residues. The CDR3 bases are TGTGCCAGCAGTTACTCCGGACTAGCGGGAGAAGAGCAGTACTTC. Its protein is CASSYSGLAGEEQYF.

This clone showed up just once. This chain uses TRBV29-1 with TRBJ2-3; no clear D. The CDR3 covers 14 residues. CDR1 is SQVTM, CDR2 ANQGSEA, per germline. Trimming cost V 1 base and J 0 bases, with 8 bases left between them. CDR3 coding DNA: TGCAGCGTTGAAGGGCAGCCTAGCACAGATACGCAGTATTTT. It encodes CSVEGQPSTDTQYF.

The chain employs TRBV4-2 and TRBJ2-3; D assignment may be TRBD1 or TRBD2 (6 bases each). The V gene's germline CDR1 is LGHNA and CDR2 YNFKEQ. The V gene lost 6 bases and the J gene lost 2 bases, with 18 bases spanning the gap. CDR3 length: 16 amino acids. The CDR3 loop is CASSSERGENTDTQYF. CDR3 bases: TGTGCCAGCAGTTCAGAGAGGGGGGAAAACACAGATACGCAGTATTTT.

The chain uses TRBV10-3 and TRBJ2-7; 8 nucleotides align to TRBD1. CDR3 size: 16 residues. V lost 0 bases to trimming and J lost 5 bases; unmatched junction nucleotides: 9. Germline CDR1 reads ENHRY; CDR2 reads SYGVKD. The CDR3 region is CAISESSRGRNHEQYF. As DNA, the CDR3 is TGTGCCATCAGTGAGTCGTCCAGGGGGCGAAATCACGAGCAGTACTTC.

The rearrangement links TRBV30 to TRBJ2-7; 8 positions agree with TRBD1. Trimming at V came to 4 bases and at J to 7 bases, leaving 12 bases not matched to a gene. The CDR3 runs 14 residues. CDR1 is GTSNPN, CDR2 SVGIG, per germline (reference sequence). The CDR3 bases are TGTGCCTGGAATGCCGGACAGGGCCCTAGAGAGCAGTACTTC. It specifies CAWNAGQGPREQYF.

The rearrangement links TRBV9 to TRBJ2-3; a weak D match, TRBD2 (5 bases). CDR1 is SGDLS, CDR2 YYNGEE, per germline. V lost 3 bases and J lost 2, with 16 bases in between. CDR3 length: 16 amino acids. The CDR3 region is CASSGMSGLNTDTQYF. The CDR3, as DNA: TGTGCCAGCAGCGGAATGAGCGGCTTAAACACAGATACGCAGTATTTT.

V usage is TRBV5-1 and J usage is TRBJ2-7; D unclear. CDR1 is SGHRS and CDR2 is YFSETQ in the germline V gene. The CDR3 spans 12 residues. V was cut by 3 bases and J by 5 bases, with 9 bases left in between. As DNA, the CDR3 is TGCGCCAGCAGCTCTGGTTCCAACGAGCAGTACTTC. Amino acids: CASSSGSNEQYF.